These 17 T cell receptor beta chains originate from one sample sequenced in a study of beta chain features in type 1 diabetes. Study findings and constraints: People with Type 1 diabetes carried modestly yet significantly shorter TCRB CDR3s in all four CD4+ subsets.

Antigen specificity for these receptors is unknown. The isolated RNA, all of it, was reverse transcribed, so expressed TCRB transcripts were what got sequenced. TCRdb's table, derived via immunoSEQ multiplex PCR, lists solely in-frame clones and lacks some. The sample holds under 350,000 clones; approximately 15% are singletons and the top ten take around 0.016%. The sample comprised naive CD4+ T cells from blood. The receptors shown here come from a man aged 30 to 45 with type 1 diabetes.

The chain employs TRBV20-1 and TRBJ1-4; D gene unclear. The germline CDR1 and CDR2 sequences are DFQATT and SNEGSKA (reference sequence). The length of the CDR3 is 11 residues. Deletions cut 1 base from V and 10 bases from J, with 7 bases between. CDR3 sequence: CSARVRGKLFF. The CDR3, as DNA: TGCAGTGCTAGAGTACGCGGAAAACTGTTTTTT.

Only a few counts were recorded for this clone. This chain joins TRBV2 and TRBJ1-5, with 7 positions matching TRBD1. CDR1 is SNHLY and CDR2 is FYNNEI in the germline V gene. This CDR3 has 20 residues. With V trimmed by 5 bases and J by 0 bases, 19 bases remained unmatched. CDR3 loop: CASSPGNRGGFLYSNQPQHF. The DNA for the CDR3 is TGTGCCAGCAGTCCGGGAAACAGGGGTGGTTTCCTTTATAGCAATCAGCCCCAGCATTTT.

This clone has just a few counts. The CDR3 is CASSLQGGTNTEAFF. The CDR3, as DNA: TGCGCCAGCAGCCTACAGGGGGGGACGAACACTGAAGCTTTCTTT. The chain recombines TRBV5-1 with TRBJ1-1; 8 bases agree with TRBD1. The CDR3 is 15 residues long. Losses at the gene ends were 4 bases for V and 1 base for J; bases not matched to a gene: 6. In germline, CDR1 is SGHRS, CDR2 YFSETQ.

The rearrangement uses TRBV30 and TRBJ1-5, with 8 bases identical to TRBD1. The CDR3 is 17 residues long. The junction had 10 bases not matched to a gene; V was cut back by 2 bases and J by 1 base. Germline V gene data show CDR1 as GTSNPN and CDR2 as SVGIG (reference sequence). The CDR3, as DNA: TGTGCCTGGAGTTCCTCTCGGACAGGGTGGAGCAATCAGCCCCAGCATTTT. Its protein product is CAWSSSRTGWSNQPQHF.

V gene TRBV28 combines with J gene TRBJ1-5; D might be TRBD1 (6 bases). This CDR3 is built from 15 residues. The germline CDR1 and CDR2 sequences are MDHEN and SYDVKM. The germline V and J ends were trimmed by 2 bases and 3 bases, with 11 bases remaining between them. CDR3 bases: TGTGCCAGCAGTTTACCGACAGGACCCAATCAGCCCCAGCATTTT. Its translation is CASSLPTGPNQPQHF.

This clone has only a few counts. The rearrangement links TRBV5-1 to TRBJ2-3, with 7 bases identical to TRBD1. This CDR3 is built from 14 residues. The V and J ends lost 4 bases and 2 bases, in that order; junction bases with no gene match: 4. Germline CDR1 is SGHRS and CDR2 is YFSETQ. The CDR3 loop reads CASSLGQFTDTQYF. The CDR3 region has the DNA TGCGCCAGCAGCCTGGGACAGTTCACAGATACGCAGTATTTT.

This clone was counted only a few times. The chain joins TRBV30 to TRBJ2-1; D is unclear. This CDR3 contains 12 residues. Trimming pared 3 bases from V and 9 bases from J, leaving 12 bases between. The germline V gene encodes CDR1 GTSNPN and CDR2 SVGIG (reference sequence). The chain's CDR3 is CAWSIVPGEQFF. The CDR3 DNA reads as TGTGCCTGGAGCATAGTGCCTGGTGAGCAGTTCTTC. Full variable domain (outside the CDR3, taken from reference TRBV30 and TRBJ2-1): SQTIHQWPATLVQPVGSPLSLECTVEGTSNPNLYWYRQAAGRGLQLLFYSVGIGQISSEVPQNLSASRPQDRQFILSSKKLLLSDSGFYLCAWSIVPGEQFFGPGTRLTVL.

V gene TRBV20-1 combines with J gene TRBJ1-1; D gene uncertain. The ends were cut back, 1 base at V and 5 bases at J, with 5 bases in the middle. The CDR3 runs 11 residues. Germline CDR1 DFQATT, CDR2 SNEGSKA (reference sequence). The CDR3 DNA is TGCAGTGCTAGAGTAATGACTGAAGCTTTCTTT. Protein product: CSARVMTEAFF.

The chain carries TRBV6-1 and TRBJ2-7, with 7 nucleotides matching TRBD1. Trimming removed 8 bases from V and 2 bases from J; junction bases left unmatched: 6. The CDR3 extends over 13 amino acids. CDR1 is MNHNS, CDR2 SASEGT, per germline. The CDR3 region is CASSRTGPYEQYF. CDR3 bases: TGTGCCAGCTCTCGGACAGGCCCCTACGAGCAGTACTTC.

This clone appeared a few times. The rearrangement joins TRBV7-2 to TRBJ2-3; TRBD2 matches 7 bases. The CDR3 extends over 15 amino acids. V was clipped by 2 bases and J by 2 bases; unmatched bases: 4. CDR1 is SGHTA and CDR2 is FQGNSA in the germline V gene. As DNA, the CDR3 is TGTGCCAGCAGCTTAATGGGAGGGCCCACAGATACGCAGTATTTT. It specifies CASSLMGGPTDTQYF. The full variable domain, completed using reference TRBV7-2 and TRBJ2-3, is GAGVSQSPSNKVTEKGKDVELRCDPISGHTALYWYRQSLGQGLEFLIYFQGNSAPDKSGLPSDRFSAERTGGSVSTLTIQRTQQEDSAVYLCASSLMGGPTDTQYFGPGTRLTVL.

This clone appeared a few times. The V and J genes are TRBV20-1 and TRBJ1-1; D is uncertain. V gave up 3 bases and J gave up 11 bases, with 4 bases separating them. Germline V gene data show CDR1 as DFQATT and CDR2 as SNEGSKA (reference sequence). The CDR3 has 8 residues. CDR3 nucleotide sequence: TGCAGTGCTAGGGCTGCTTTCTTT. Translated, it gives CSARAAFF.

V usage is TRBV30 and J usage is TRBJ2-1, with 14 bases fitting TRBD2. The CDR3 has 15 residues. The ends lost 3 bases at V and 7 bases at J; junction bases unmatched: 5. Germline V gene lookup returns CDR1 GTSNPN and CDR2 SVGIG (reference sequence). CDR3 amino acids: CAWSGTSGSGNEQFF. CDR3 in DNA: TGTGCCTGGAGCGGGACTAGCGGGAGTGGGAATGAGCAGTTCTTC. Combining the CDR3 with reference TRBV30 and TRBJ2-1 gives the whole variable domain SQTIHQWPATLVQPVGSPLSLECTVEGTSNPNLYWYRQAAGRGLQLLFYSVGIGQISSEVPQNLSASRPQDRQFILSSKKLLLSDSGFYLCAWSGTSGSGNEQFFGPGTRLTVL.

This sequence joins TRBV9 and TRBJ1-5; D call uncertain. The length of the CDR3 is 13 residues. V was cut by 0 bases and J by 4 bases, with 5 bases left in between. Germline V CDR1 and CDR2: SGDLS, YYNGEE. The CDR3 here is CASSVGRNQPQHF. The DNA for the CDR3 is TGTGCCAGCAGCGTAGGCCGGAATCAGCCCCAGCATTTT.

This clone was seen only a few times. V gene TRBV7-2 combines with J gene TRBJ1-1; D is unclear. The V gene's germline CDR1 is SGHTA and CDR2 FQGNSA. The CDR3 consists of 14 residues. Trimming removed 0 bases from V and 1 base from J, with 6 bases in between. CDR3 nucleotide sequence: TGTGCCAGCAGCTTAGCCCGCGCGAACACTGAAGCTTTCTTT. Residues: CASSLARANTEAFF.

This clone was observed a few times. This chain joins TRBV6-5 and TRBJ2-1, with TRBD1 identical over 7 bases. With 6 bases clipped from V and 7 bases from J, the junction kept 3 bases outside the gene matches. The germline V gene encodes CDR1 MNHEY and CDR2 SVGAGI. The CDR3 runs 12 residues. The CDR3 region has the DNA TGTGCCAGCAGGGACAGGCAAAATGAGCAGTTCTTC. Translated, it gives CASRDRQNEQFF.

The V call is TRBV28, the J call TRBJ2-7, with a tentative D call TRBD1 (6 bases). The CDR3 sequence is 15 residues long. Germline V gene data show CDR1 as MDHEN and CDR2 as SYDVKM. The ends were cut back, 4 bases at V and 0 bases at J, with 13 bases in the middle. The CDR3 here is CASSYPGDRSYEQYF. CDR3 in DNA: TGTGCCAGCAGTTACCCAGGGGACCGCTCCTACGAGCAGTACTTC.

The sample holds a few counts of this clone. The chain combines TRBV6-1 with TRBJ2-1; 9 nucleotides line up with TRBD1. Trimming removed 4 bases from V and 3 bases from J; junction bases left unmatched: 4. CDR3 length: 15 residues. Per germline, CDR1 MNHNS and CDR2 SASEGT. CDR3 sequence (DNA): TGTGCCAGCAGTGTTGACAGGGGGTTCTACAATGAGCAGTTCTTC. This codes for CASSVDRGFYNEQFF.